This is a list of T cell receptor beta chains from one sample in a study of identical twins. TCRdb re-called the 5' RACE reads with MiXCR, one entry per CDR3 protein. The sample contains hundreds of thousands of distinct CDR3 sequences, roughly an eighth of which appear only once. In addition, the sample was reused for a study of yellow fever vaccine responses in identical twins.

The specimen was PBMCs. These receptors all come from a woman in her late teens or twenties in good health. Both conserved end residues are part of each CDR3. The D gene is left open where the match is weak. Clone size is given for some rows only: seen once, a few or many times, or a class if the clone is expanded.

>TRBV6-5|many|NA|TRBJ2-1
CASSYGNYYNEQFF
TGTGCCAGCAGTTACGGCAACTACTACAATGAGCAGTTCTTC
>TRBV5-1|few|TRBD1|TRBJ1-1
CASSLVGQGKYSEAFF
TGCGCCAGCAGCTTGGTCGGACAGGGGAAATATTCTGAAGCTTTCTTT
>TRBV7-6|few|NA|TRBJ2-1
CASSSGLLYNEQFF
TGTGCCAGCAGCTCCGGACTACTCTACAATGAGCAGTTCTTC
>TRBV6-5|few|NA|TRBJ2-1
CASSYSIRARNYNEQFF
TGTGCCAGCAGTTACTCGATCCGGGCTAGGAACTACAATGAGCAGTTCTTC
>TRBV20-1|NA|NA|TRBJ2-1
CSAQRSFGHNEQFF
TGCAGTGCCCAGAGGTCCTTTGGGCACAATGAGCAGTTCTTC
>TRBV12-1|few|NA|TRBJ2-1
CASSETSGRFSNEQFF
TGTGCCAGCAGCGAAACTAGCGGGAGATTTTCCAATGAGCAGTTCTTC
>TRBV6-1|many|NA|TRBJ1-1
CASRQNPGQGNTEAFF
TGTGCCAGCAGACAAAACCCCGGGCAGGGGAACACTGAAGCTTTCTTT
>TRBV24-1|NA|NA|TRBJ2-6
CATSDWSSGANVLTF
TGTGCCACCAGTGATTGGAGCTCTGGGGCCAACGTCCTGACTTTC
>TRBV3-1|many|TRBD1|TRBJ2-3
CASSQDRATDTQYF
TGCGCCAGCAGCCAGGACAGGGCCACAGATACGCAGTATTTT
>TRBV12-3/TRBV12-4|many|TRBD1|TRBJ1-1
CASSSTGEAFF
TGTGCCAGCAGTTCCACAGGGGAGGCTTTCTTT
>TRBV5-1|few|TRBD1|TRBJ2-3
CASSLVDRGKADTQYF
TGCGCCAGCAGCTTGGTAGACAGGGGGAAGGCAGATACGCAGTATTTT
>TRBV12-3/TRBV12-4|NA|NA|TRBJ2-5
CASRGRADGETQYF
TGCGCCAGCAGAGGGCGGGCGGATGGAGAGACCCAGTACTTC
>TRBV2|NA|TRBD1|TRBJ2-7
CASSEELVGQGYEQYF
TGTGCCAGCAGTGAAGAGCTCGTCGGACAGGGCTACGAGCAGTACTTC
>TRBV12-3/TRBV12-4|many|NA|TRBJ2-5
CASSFARGETQYF
TGTGCCAGCAGCTTCGCACGGGGGGAGACCCAGTACTTC
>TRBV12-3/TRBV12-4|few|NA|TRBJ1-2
CASSVRNYGYTF
TGTGCCAGCAGTGTAAGGAACTATGGCTACACCTTC
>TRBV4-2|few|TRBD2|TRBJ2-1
CASSQAGGASGMSGRYNEQFF
TGTGCCAGCAGCCAAGCCGGCGGGGCTAGCGGGATGTCGGGAAGATACAATGAGCAGTTCTTC
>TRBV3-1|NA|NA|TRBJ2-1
CASSEWDSISYNEQFF
TGTGCCAGCAGTGAATGGGACTCCATCTCCTACAATGAGCAGTTCTTC
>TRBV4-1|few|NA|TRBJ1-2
CASSQAAGKDYGYTF
TGCGCCAGCAGCCAAGCGGCAGGGAAGGACTATGGCTACACCTTC
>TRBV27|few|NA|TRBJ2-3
CATRRTEKSTDTQYF
TGTGCCACCAGACGGACAGAAAAAAGCACAGATACGCAGTATTTT
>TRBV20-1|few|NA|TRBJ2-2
CSARDPRGLGGELFF
TGCAGTGCTAGAGACCCTAGGGGCTTGGGCGGGGAGCTGTTTTTT
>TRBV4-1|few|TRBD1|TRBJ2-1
CASSQDSFGGQANEQFF
TGCGCCAGCAGCCAAGATAGTTTTGGGGGACAGGCCAATGAGCAGTTCTTC
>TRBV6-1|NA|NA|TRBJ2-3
CASGRAGADTQYF
TGTGCCAGCGGGAGGGCAGGGGCGGATACGCAGTATTTT
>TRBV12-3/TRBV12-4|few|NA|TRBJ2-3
CASRPRAPFADTQYF
TGTGCCAGCAGACCTCGGGCCCCCTTCGCAGATACGCAGTATTTT
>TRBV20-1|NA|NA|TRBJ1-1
CSAKTANTEAFF
TGCAGTGCCAAGACAGCGAACACTGAAGCTTTCTTT
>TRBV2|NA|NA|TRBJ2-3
CASNSGITDTQYF
TGTGCCAGCAATAGCGGAATCACAGATACGCAGTATTTT
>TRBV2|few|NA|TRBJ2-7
CASSEQVPEQYF
TGTGCCAGCAGTGAACAGGTCCCGGAGCAGTACTTC
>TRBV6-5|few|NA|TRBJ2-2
CASSYSSRAPANTGELFF
TGTGCCAGCAGTTACTCGAGCAGAGCTCCGGCGAACACCGGGGAGCTGTTTTTT
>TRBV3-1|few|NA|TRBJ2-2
CASSQAFGTRGTGELFF
TGTGCCAGCAGCCAAGCCTTCGGGACACGCGGCACCGGGGAGCTGTTTTTT
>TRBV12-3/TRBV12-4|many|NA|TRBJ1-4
CASRRSPNEKLFF
TGTGCCAGCAGACGCTCCCCCAATGAAAAACTGTTTTTT
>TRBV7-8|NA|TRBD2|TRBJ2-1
CASSLGASGTWEQFF
TGTGCCAGCAGCTTAGGAGCTAGCGGGACATGGGAGCAGTTCTTC
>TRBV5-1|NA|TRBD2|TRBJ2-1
CASSLGGTSGPNEQFF
TGCGCCAGCAGCTTGGGGGGGACTAGCGGCCCCAATGAGCAGTTCTTC
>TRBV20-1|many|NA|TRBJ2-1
CSAARTIYNEQFF
TGCAGTGCTGCCAGGACCATCTACAATGAGCAGTTCTTC
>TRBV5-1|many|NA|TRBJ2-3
CASSLAGQYTDTQYF
TGCGCCAGCAGCTTAGCGGGACAATACACAGATACGCAGTATTTT
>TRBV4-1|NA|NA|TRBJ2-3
CASSPEGVTQYF
TGCGCCAGCAGCCCGGAGGGGGTAACGCAGTATTTT
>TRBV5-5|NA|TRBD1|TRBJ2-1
CASSLFTGTGNNEQFF
TGTGCCAGCAGCTTGTTCACCGGGACAGGGAACAATGAGCAGTTCTTC
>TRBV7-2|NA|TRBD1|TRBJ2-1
CASSWTGGVNEQFF
TGTGCCAGCAGCTGGACAGGGGGCGTGAATGAGCAGTTCTTC
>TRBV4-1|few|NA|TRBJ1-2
CASSQDPLLGRAYTF
TGCGCCAGCAGCCAAGATCCCCTCTTGGGGAGGGCATACACCTTC
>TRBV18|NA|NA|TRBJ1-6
CASSHDPEPLHF
TGTGCCAGCTCACACGACCCCGAGCCCCTCCACTTT
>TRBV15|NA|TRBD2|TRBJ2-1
CATLRTSGSLHGNEQFF
TGTGCCACCTTAAGGACTAGCGGGAGCCTCCATGGGAATGAGCAGTTCTTC
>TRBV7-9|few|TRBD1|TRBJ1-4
CASSAGTGLGANEKLFF
TGTGCCAGCAGTGCCGGGACAGGACTGGGGGCTAATGAAAAACTGTTTTTT
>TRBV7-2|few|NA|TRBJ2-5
CASSLYWRRETQYF
TGTGCCAGCAGCTTATACTGGAGAAGGGAGACCCAGTACTTC
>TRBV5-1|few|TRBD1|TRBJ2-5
CASSFTPDREETQYF
TGCGCCAGCAGCTTTACCCCGGACAGGGAAGAGACCCAGTACTTC
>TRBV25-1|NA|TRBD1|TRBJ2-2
CASMGTGVTGELFF
TGTGCCAGCATGGGGACAGGGGTCACCGGGGAGCTGTTTTTT
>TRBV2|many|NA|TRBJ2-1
CASSEEIAGVDEQFF
TGTGCCAGCAGTGAAGAAATCGCAGGGGTGGATGAGCAGTTCTTC
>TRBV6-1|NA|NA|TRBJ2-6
CASRGPYSGANVLTF
TGTGCCAGCAGGGGCCCCTACTCTGGGGCCAACGTCCTGACTTTC
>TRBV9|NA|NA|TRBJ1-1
CASSHDWDTRNTEAFF
TGTGCCAGCAGCCACGATTGGGACACCAGAAACACTGAAGCTTTCTTT
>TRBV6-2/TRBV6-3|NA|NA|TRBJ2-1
CASRNRDRTDHEQFF
TGTGCCAGCAGGAATAGGGACCGGACAGACCATGAGCAGTTCTTC
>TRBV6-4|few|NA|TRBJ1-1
CATDGVAGPRYEAFF
TGTGCCACCGACGGGGTGGCAGGGCCTCGATATGAAGCTTTCTTT
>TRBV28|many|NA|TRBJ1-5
CASSLSSQPQHF
TGTGCCAGCAGTTTATCTTCCCAGCCCCAGCATTTT
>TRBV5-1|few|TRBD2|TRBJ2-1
CASSLPASGRDEQFF
TGCGCCAGCAGCTTGCCGGCTAGCGGGAGAGATGAGCAGTTCTTC
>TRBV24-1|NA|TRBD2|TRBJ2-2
CATSDFLGTSITGELFF
TGTGCCACCAGTGATTTCCTCGGGACTAGCATCACCGGGGAGCTGTTTTTT
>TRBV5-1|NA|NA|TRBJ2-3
CASSPTVAVTTDTQYF
TGCGCCAGCAGCCCTACGGTGGCGGTAACCACAGATACGCAGTATTTT
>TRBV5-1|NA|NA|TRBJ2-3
CASSRMFTGTQYF
TGCGCCAGCAGCCGGATGTTTACGGGTACGCAGTATTTT